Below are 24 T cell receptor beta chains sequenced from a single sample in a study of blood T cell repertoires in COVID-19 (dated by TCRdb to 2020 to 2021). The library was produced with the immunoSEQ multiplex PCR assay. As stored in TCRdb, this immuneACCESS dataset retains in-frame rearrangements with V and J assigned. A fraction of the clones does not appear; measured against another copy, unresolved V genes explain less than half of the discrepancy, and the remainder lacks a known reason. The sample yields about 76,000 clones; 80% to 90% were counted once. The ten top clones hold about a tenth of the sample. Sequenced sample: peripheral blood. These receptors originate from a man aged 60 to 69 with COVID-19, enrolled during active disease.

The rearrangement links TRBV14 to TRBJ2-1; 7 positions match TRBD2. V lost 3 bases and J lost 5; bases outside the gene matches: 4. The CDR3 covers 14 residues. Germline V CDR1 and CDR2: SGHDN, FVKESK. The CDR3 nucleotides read TGTGCCAGCAGCCACATACTAGCGAACAATGAGCAGTTCTTC. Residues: CASSHILANNEQFF.

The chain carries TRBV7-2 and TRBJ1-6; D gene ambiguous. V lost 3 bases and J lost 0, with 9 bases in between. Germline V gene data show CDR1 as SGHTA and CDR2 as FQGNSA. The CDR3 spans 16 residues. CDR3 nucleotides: TGTGCCAGCAGCTTTGGCGGAAACTCCTATAATTCACCCCTCCACTTT. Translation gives CASSFGGNSYNSPLHF.

The CDR3 DNA sequence: TGTGCCAGCAGCTTAACAGGGGCCACCTACGAGCAGTACTTC. This gives the protein CASSLTGATYEQYF. The J gene is TRBJ2-7, the V gene TRBV5-4; 7 bases match TRBD1. This CDR3 has 14 amino acids. V shed 2 bases, J shed 2 bases, and the junction held 4 bases outside the gene matches. Germline CDR1 and CDR2: SGHNT and YYREEE (reference sequence).

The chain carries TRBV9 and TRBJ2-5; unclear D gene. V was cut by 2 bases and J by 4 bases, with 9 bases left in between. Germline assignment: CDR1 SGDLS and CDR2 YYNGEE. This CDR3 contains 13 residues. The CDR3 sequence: CASSVMGPETQYF. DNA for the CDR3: TGTGCCAGCAGCGTTATGGGCCCAGAGACCCAGTACTTC. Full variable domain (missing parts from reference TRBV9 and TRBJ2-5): DSGVTQTPKHLITATGQRVTLRCSPRSGDLSVYWYQQSLDQGLQFLIQYYNGEERAKGNILERFSAQQFPDLHSELNLSSLELGDSALYFCASSVMGPETQYFGPGTRLLVL.

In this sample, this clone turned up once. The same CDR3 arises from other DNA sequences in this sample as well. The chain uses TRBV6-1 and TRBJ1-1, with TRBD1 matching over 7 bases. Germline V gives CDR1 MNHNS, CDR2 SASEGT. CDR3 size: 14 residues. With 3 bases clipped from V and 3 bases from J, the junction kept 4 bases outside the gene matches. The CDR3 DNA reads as TGTGCCAGCAGTGAGTTCACAGGGGACACTGAAGCTTTCTTT. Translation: CASSEFTGDTEAFF.

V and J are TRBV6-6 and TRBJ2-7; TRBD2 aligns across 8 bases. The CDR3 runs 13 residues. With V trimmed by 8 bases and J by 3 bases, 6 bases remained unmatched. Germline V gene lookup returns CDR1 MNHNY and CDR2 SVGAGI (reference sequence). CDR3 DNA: TGTGCCAGCTTAAGCGCGGGAGGCTACGAGCAGTACTTC. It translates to CASLSAGGYEQYF.

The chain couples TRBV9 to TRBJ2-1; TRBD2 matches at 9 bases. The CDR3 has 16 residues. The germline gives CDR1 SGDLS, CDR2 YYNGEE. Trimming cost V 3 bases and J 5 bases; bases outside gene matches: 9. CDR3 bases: TGTGCCAGCAGCGCGATGAGCGGGGGGCCAAACAATGAGCAGTTCTTC. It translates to CASSAMSGGPNNEQFF.

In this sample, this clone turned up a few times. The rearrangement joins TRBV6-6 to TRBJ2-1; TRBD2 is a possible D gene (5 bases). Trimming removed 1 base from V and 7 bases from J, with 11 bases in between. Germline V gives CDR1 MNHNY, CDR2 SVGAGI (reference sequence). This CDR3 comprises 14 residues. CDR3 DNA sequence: TGTGCCAGCAGTTACTTGGACTCCCCGAATGAGCAGTTCTTC. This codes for CASSYLDSPNEQFF.

The CDR3 protein is CASSLAGTGIGYTDTQYF. In DNA form, the CDR3 reads TGCGCCAGCAGCTTGGCCGGGACAGGGATAGGCTACACAGATACGCAGTATTTT. J is TRBJ2-3 and V is TRBV5-1; TRBD1 agrees at 9 bases. Trimming at V came to 0 bases and at J to 2 bases, leaving 10 bases not matched to a gene. The CDR3 runs 18 residues. CDR1 and CDR2 from the germline V gene are SGHRS and YFSETQ.

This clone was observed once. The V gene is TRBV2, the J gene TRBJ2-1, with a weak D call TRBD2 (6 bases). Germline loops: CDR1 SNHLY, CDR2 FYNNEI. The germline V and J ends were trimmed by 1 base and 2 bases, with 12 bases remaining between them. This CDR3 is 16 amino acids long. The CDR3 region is CASSEEGSGTYNEQFF. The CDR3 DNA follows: TGTGCCAGCAGTGAAGAAGGTAGCGGAACCTACAATGAGCAGTTCTTC.

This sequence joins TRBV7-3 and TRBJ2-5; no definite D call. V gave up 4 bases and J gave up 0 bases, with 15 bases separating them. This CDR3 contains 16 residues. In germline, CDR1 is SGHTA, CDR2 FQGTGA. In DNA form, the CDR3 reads TGTGCCAGCAGCTCCACAGCACGTAAGTACCAAGAGACCCAGTACTTC. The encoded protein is CASSSTARKYQETQYF.

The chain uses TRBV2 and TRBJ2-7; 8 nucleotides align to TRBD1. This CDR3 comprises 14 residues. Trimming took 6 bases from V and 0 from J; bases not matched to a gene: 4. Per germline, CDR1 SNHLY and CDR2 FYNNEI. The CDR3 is CASSWTGSSYEQYF. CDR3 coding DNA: TGTGCCAGCAGCTGGACAGGGTCCTCCTACGAGCAGTACTTC.

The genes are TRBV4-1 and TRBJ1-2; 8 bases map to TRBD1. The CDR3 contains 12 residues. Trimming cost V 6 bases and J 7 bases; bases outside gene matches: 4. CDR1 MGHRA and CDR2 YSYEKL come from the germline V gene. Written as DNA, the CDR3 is TGCGCCAGCAGGCACAGGGGGAGTGGCTACACCTTC. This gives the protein CASRHRGSGYTF.

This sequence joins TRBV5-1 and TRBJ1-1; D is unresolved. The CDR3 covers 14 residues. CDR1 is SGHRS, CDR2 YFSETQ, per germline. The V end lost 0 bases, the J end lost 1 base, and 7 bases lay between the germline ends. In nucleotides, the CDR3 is TGCGCCAGCAGCTTGGGGGGAGGGAACACTGAAGCTTTCTTT. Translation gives CASSLGGGNTEAFF.

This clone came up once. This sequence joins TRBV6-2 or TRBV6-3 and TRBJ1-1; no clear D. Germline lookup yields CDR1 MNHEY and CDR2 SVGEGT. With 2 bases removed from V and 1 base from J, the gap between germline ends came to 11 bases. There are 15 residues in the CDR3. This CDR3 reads CASSYERIWNTEAFF. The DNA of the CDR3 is TGTGCCAGCAGTTACGAGAGAATTTGGAACACTGAAGCTTTCTTT.

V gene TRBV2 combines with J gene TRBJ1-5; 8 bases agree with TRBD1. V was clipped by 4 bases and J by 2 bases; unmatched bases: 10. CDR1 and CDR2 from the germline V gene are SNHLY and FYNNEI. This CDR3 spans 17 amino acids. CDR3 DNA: TGTGCCAGCAGTGGGGGGGGACAGGTGGGGCGCAATCAGCCCCAGCATTTT. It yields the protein CASSGGGQVGRNQPQHF.

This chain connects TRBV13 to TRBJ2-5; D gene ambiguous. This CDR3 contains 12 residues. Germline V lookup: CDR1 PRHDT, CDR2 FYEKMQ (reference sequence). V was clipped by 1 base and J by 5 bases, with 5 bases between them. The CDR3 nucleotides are TGTGCCAGCAGCTTAGTCAGGGAGACCCAGTACTTC. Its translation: CASSLVRETQYF.

CDR3 nucleotide sequence: TGTGCCAGCAGGGTCGAGGCATACGAGCAGTACTTC. This encodes CASRVEAYEQYF. The genes are TRBV2 and TRBJ2-7; D ambiguous. CDR1 and CDR2 from the germline V gene are SNHLY and FYNNEI. V gave up 6 bases and J gave up 4 bases, with 10 bases separating them. This CDR3 contains 12 residues.

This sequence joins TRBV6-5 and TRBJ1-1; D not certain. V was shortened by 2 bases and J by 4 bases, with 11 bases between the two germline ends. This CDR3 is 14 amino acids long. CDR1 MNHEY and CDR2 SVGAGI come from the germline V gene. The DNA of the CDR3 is TGTGCCAGCAGTTACAGCCACGAAATCACTGAAGCTTTCTTT. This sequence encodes CASSYSHEITEAFF.

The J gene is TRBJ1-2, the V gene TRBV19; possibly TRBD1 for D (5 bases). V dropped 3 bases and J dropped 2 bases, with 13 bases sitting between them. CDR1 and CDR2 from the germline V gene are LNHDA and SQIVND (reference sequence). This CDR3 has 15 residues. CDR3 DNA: TGTGCCAGTAGTATTTCCAATCGACAGAACTATGGCTACACCTTC. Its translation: CASSISNRQNYGYTF. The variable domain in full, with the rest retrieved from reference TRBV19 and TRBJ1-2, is DGGITQSPKYLFRKEGQNVTLSCEQNLNHDAMYWYRQDPGQGLRLIYYSQIVNDFQKGDIAEGYSVSREKKESFPLTVTSAQKNPTAFYLCASSISNRQNYGYTFGSGTRLTVV.

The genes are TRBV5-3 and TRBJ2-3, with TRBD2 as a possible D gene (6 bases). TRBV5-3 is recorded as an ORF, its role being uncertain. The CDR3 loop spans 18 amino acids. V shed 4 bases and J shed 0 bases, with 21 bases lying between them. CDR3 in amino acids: CARSPTSHWLDSTDTQYF. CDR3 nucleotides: TGTGCCAGAAGCCCGACTAGTCATTGGTTGGATAGCACAGATACGCAGTATTTT.

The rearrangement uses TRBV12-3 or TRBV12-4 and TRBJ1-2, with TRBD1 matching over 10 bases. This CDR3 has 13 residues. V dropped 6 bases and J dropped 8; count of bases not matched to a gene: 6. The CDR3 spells CASSQGTGEGYTF. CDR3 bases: TGTGCCAGCAGCCAAGGGACAGGGGAGGGCTACACCTTC.

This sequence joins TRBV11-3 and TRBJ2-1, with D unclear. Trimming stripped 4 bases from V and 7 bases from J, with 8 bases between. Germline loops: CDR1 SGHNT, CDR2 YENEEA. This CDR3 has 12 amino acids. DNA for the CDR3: TGTGCCAGCAGCTGGGCGACGAATGAGCAGTTCTTC. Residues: CASSWATNEQFF.

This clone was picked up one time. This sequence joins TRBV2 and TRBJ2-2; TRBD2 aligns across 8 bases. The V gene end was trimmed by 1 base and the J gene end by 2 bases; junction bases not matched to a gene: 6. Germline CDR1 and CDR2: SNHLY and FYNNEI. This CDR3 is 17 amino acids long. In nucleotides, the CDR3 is TGTGCCAGCAGTGAAGAAGCGGGGGCCGGTAACACCGGGGAGCTGTTTTTT. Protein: CASSEEAGAGNTGELFF.